The T cell receptor (beta chain) under discussion was sequenced for a study of T cells in Graves' hyperthyroidism and ophthalmopathy. Among the patients, aged 18 to 65, hyperthyroidism was newly diagnosed and had lasted under 2 months. Pregnant or lactating patients were excluded, as were those with uncontrolled infection or other autoimmune disease. Clinical symptoms, serum thyroxine, TRAb, thyroid ultrasound and orbital computed tomography informed diagnoses. Amplified TCR beta CDR3 regions derived from RNA transcripts. TCR CDR3 regions were first amplified by RT-PCR with HTBI primers. TCRdb reanalysed the multiplex PCR reads using MiXCR and keeps one entry per CDR3 protein. The table lists approximately 740,000 distinct CDR3 sequences, approximately 14% of them singletons, with roughly 10% in the top ten. V trimming: 3 bases; J trimming: 4 bases; junction bases outside the gene matches: 4. CDR3 length: 14 residues. From germline, CDR1 is SGHTA and CDR2 FQGTGA.

What was sequenced was blood. The J gene is TRBJ1-2, the V gene TRBV7-3; 8 nucleotides align to TRBD1. This sequence was found in a woman aged 18-29 years with Graves' hyperthyroidism. CDR3: CASSLTGAGYGYTF. As DNA, the CDR3 is TGTGCCAGCAGCTTGACAGGGGCCGGCTATGGCTACACCTTC.